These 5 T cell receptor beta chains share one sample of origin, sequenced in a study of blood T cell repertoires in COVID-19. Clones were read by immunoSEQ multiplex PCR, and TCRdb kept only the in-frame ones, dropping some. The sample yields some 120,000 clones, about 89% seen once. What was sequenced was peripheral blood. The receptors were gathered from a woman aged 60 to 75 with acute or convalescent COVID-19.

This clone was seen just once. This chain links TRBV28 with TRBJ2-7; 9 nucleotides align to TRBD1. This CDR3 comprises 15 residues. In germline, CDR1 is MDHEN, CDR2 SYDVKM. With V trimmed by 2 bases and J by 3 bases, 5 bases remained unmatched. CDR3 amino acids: CASSLIGTGIYEQYF. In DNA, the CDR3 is TGTGCCAGCAGTTTAATCGGGACAGGGATCTACGAGCAGTACTTC.

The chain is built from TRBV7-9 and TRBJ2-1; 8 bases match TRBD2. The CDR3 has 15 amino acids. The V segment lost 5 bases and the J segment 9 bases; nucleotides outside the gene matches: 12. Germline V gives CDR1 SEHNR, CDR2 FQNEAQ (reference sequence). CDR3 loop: CASSPPGLGEGEQFF. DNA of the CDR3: TGTGCCAGCAGCCCCCCGGGACTAGGGGAGGGTGAGCAGTTCTTC.

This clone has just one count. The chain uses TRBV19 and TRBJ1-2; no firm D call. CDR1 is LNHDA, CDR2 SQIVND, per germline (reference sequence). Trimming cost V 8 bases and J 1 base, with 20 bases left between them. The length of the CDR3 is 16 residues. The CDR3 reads CASSSSGSPINYGYTF. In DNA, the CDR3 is TGTGCCAGTTCGAGTTCGGGGTCACCCATTAACTATGGCTACACCTTC.

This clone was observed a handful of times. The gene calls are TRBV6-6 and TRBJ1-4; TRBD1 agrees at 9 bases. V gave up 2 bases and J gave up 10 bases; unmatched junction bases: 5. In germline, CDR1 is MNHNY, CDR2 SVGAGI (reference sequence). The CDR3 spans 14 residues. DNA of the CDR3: TGTGCCAGCAGTTACACAGGGGGCGCGGGAAAACTGTTTTTT. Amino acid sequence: CASSYTGGAGKLFF.

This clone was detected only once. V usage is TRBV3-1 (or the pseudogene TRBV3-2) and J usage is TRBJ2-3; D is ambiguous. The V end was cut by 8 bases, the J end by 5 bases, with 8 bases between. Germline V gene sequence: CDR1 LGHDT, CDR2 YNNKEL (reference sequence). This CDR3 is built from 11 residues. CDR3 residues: CASRFLDTQYF. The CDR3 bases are TGTGCCAGCCGGTTCTTAGATACGCAGTATTTT.